This TCR beta chain is from a study of control samples from healthy donors and cancer patients. Some clones are missing from TCRdb's copy, which holds only in-frame ones; the method was immunoSEQ multiplex PCR. The table shows about 110,000 clones, with 70% to 90% occurring only once. V was shortened by 4 bases and J by 4 bases, with 13 bases between the two germline ends. The CDR3 has 14 amino acids. CDR1 and CDR2 from the germline V gene are LGHDT and YNNKEL (reference sequence). V is TRBV3-1 (or the pseudogene TRBV3-2) and J is TRBJ1-1; D uncertain. The sequencing input was PBMCs. The receptor was isolated from a woman aged 55-69 years with lung cancer. The CDR3 bases are TGTGCCAGCAGCCCCCAGGCGGCGGGCACTGAAGCTTTCTTT. It encodes CASSPQAAGTEAFF.